These T cell receptor beta chains were read from a single sample in a study of response to subunit inactivated influenza vaccine. Each CDR3 protein is one row after TCRdb ran MiXCR on the RT-PCR reads. The sample holds 500,000 to 600,000 distinct CDR3 sequences; approximately 10% are singletons and the top ten take approximately 9.9%. In addition, the sample was reused for a study of T cells expressing NK-cell markers.

Sequences were derived from PBMCs from blood, sampled on the day of vaccination. The receptors originated from a man aged 50 to 59 who received an inactivated influenza vaccine. Both conserved end residues are part of each CDR3. D genes are given only for firm matches. Clone sizes are given selectively: once, few, many, or a class where the clone is expanded.

V	size	J	length	D	CDR3	DNA
TRBV7-2	few	TRBJ2-7	16	TRBD2	CASSLGLAGGSYEQYF	TGTGCCAGCAGCTTAGGACTAGCGGGGGGTTCCTACGAGCAGTACTTC
TRBV12-3/TRBV12-4	few	TRBJ1-2	15	-	CASSLSGGAEYGYTF	TGTGCCAGCAGTTTATCGGGGGGCGCGGAGTATGGCTACACCTTC
TRBV20-1	-	TRBJ1-2	13	-	CSAPILTGHGYTF	TGCAGTGCTCCGATCTTAACAGGGCACGGCTACACCTTC
TRBV5-6	few	TRBJ1-4	16	TRBD1	CASSQDRGITNEKLFF	TGTGCCAGCAGCCAGGACAGGGGAATAACTAATGAAAAACTGTTTTTT
TRBV4-2	few	TRBJ1-4	16	TRBD1	CASSQDSGTENEKLFF	TGTGCCAGCAGCCAAGATTCCGGGACAGAAAATGAAAAACTGTTTTTT
TRBV7-9	few	TRBJ2-5	14	-	CASSLAPVQETQYF	TGTGCCAGCAGCTTAGCCCCAGTACAAGAGACCCAGTACTTC
TRBV12-3/TRBV12-4	many	TRBJ2-7	14	-	CASTPYRDSYEQYF	TGTGCCAGCACCCCTTACAGGGACTCCTACGAGCAGTACTTC
TRBV7-2	few	TRBJ2-3	15	-	CASSRAKTPGGTQYF	TGTGCCAGCAGCCGTGCAAAAACGCCCGGGGGTACGCAGTATTTT
TRBV5-1	many	TRBJ2-3	15	TRBD1	CASSKTGSLGYTQYF	TGCGCCAGCAGTAAGACAGGGTCTCTCGGTTATACGCAGTATTTT
TRBV20-1	-	TRBJ1-4	16	-	CCARGVIAGQTEKLFF	TGCTGTGCTAGGGGGGTCATCGCAGGACAAACGGAAAAACTGTTTTTT
TRBV7-9	few	TRBJ2-5	14	-	CASSWDTSQETQYF	TGTGCCAGCAGCTGGGACACCTCCCAAGAGACCCAGTACTTC
TRBV18	-	TRBJ2-5	17	-	CASSYERTAPMIETQYF	TGTGCCAGCTCGTACGAAAGGACAGCGCCAATGATTGAGACCCAGTACTTC
TRBV12-3/TRBV12-4	-	TRBJ1-4	17	-	CATAGGNQGPNNEKLFF	TGTGCCACCGCGGGGGGAAACCAGGGGCCGAATAATGAAAAACTGTTTTTT
TRBV6-2/TRBV6-3	few	TRBJ2-7	12	-	CASSYLRYEQYF	TGTGCCAGCAGTTATCTCCGCTACGAGCAGTACTTC
TRBV9	-	TRBJ2-2	16	TRBD1	CASSAGTGPITGELFF	TGTGCCAGCAGCGCCGGGACAGGGCCTATCACCGGGGAGCTGTTTTTT
TRBV20-1	few	TRBJ2-7	14	-	CSARDLSTLYEQYF	TGCAGTGCTAGAGATCTCTCGACCCTCTACGAGCAGTACTTC
TRBV20-1	-	TRBJ2-7	15	TRBD1	CSARETTGPSYEQYF	TGCAGTGCTAGAGAGACGACAGGGCCCTCCTACGAGCAGTACTTC
TRBV12-3/TRBV12-4	many	TRBJ1-1	11	-	CASSTGTRAFF	TGTGCCAGCAGCACCGGGACTAGAGCTTTCTTT
TRBV29-1	few	TRBJ1-1	13	-	CSVEMWDNTEAFF	TGCAGCGTTGAAATGTGGGACAACACTGAAGCTTTCTTT
TRBV24-1	-	TRBJ2-3	15	TRBD1	CATSVSGTGQDTQYF	TGTGCCACCAGTGTCTCCGGGACAGGGCAGGATACGCAGTATTTT
TRBV19	-	TRBJ2-1	16	-	CASSPRLGKRDNEQFF	TGTGCCAGTAGTCCAAGACTCGGAAAAAGGGACAATGAGCAGTTCTTC
TRBV20-1	many	TRBJ2-1	17	TRBD2	CSAVGTSGRRGFNEQFF	TGCAGTGCCGTAGGGACTAGCGGGAGAAGGGGGTTCAATGAGCAGTTCTTC
TRBV30	-	TRBJ2-2	15	-	CAWSVPGSGTGELFF	TGTGCCTGGAGTGTACCAGGGTCGGGCACCGGGGAGCTGTTTTTT
TRBV7-8	-	TRBJ2-2	15	TRBD2	CASSFRREGSRELFF	TGTGCCAGCAGCTTCCGTCGGGAGGGATCCCGGGAGCTGTTTTTT
TRBV7-2	many	TRBJ1-6	15	-	CASSFRRTADSPLHF	TGTGCCAGCAGCTTCAGACGGACAGCGGATTCACCCCTCCACTTT
TRBV4-2	once	TRBJ2-7	13	-	CASSQVPAGEQYF	TGTGCCAGCAGCCAAGTTCCGGCCGGGGAGCAGTACTTC
TRBV6-5	many	TRBJ1-4	15	-	CASSYSSGGDWKLFF	TGTGCCAGCAGTTACTCGAGCGGGGGAGATTGGAAACTGTTTTTT
TRBV24-1	few	TRBJ2-5	14	-	CATSDFRGDETQYF	TGTGCCACCAGTGATTTCAGAGGGGACGAGACCCAGTACTTC
TRBV5-1	many	TRBJ1-2	14	TRBD1	CASSGRTGIYGYTF	TGCGCCAGCAGCGGCAGGACAGGGATCTATGGCTACACCTTC
TRBV27	-	TRBJ2-2	13	-	CASSHHSPGELFF	TGTGCCAGCAGTCACCATTCCCCCGGGGAGCTGTTTTTT
TRBV4-3	-	TRBJ2-4	13	TRBD1	CASSQGQGLVQYF	TGCGCCAGCAGCCAAGGACAGGGATTGGTTCAGTACTTC
TRBV30	-	TRBJ2-1	13	-	CAWSVDAYNEQFF	TGTGCCTGGAGTGTTGACGCTTACAATGAGCAGTTCTTC
TRBV6-5	-	TRBJ2-3	15	-	CASSYGLESTDTQYF	TGTGCCAGCAGTTACGGTCTAGAAAGCACAGATACGCAGTATTTT
TRBV6-6	few	TRBJ2-5	11	-	CASSYLETQYF	TGTGCCAGCAGTTACTTGGAGACCCAGTACTTC
TRBV4-2	many	TRBJ1-4	15	TRBD1	CASSRRQGSNEKLFF	TGTGCCAGCAGCCGGAGACAGGGGAGTAATGAAAAACTGTTTTTT
TRBV5-1	many	TRBJ2-2	15	TRBD1	CASSPWDRGTGELFF	TGCGCCAGCAGCCCCTGGGACAGGGGAACCGGGGAGCTGTTTTTT
TRBV9	-	TRBJ2-7	16	TRBD1	CASSVGRTGQGFEQYF	TGTGCCAGCAGCGTAGGTAGAACGGGACAGGGATTCGAGCAGTACTTC
TRBV27	-	TRBJ2-2	14	-	CASSFLWNPGELFF	TGTGCCAGCAGTTTTCTCTGGAATCCCGGGGAGCTGTTTTTT
TRBV7-2	many	TRBJ2-5	14	-	CASSFTGLQETQYF	TGTGCCAGCAGCTTCACAGGCCTACAAGAGACCCAGTACTTC
TRBV7-2	-	TRBJ1-5	13	-	CASSYAANQPQHF	TGTGCCAGCAGCTACGCCGCCAATCAGCCCCAGCATTTT
TRBV7-2	many	TRBJ2-7	14	TRBD1	CASSLGTGMGEQYF	TGTGCCAGCAGCCTAGGGACAGGGATGGGGGAGCAGTACTTC